The next 20 T cell receptor beta chains were all read from a single sample in a study of CD8 T cells in ankylosing spondylitis. Findings and caveats of the study: Ankylosing spondylitis blood appeared to carry a characteristic TCR beta motif of roughly eight highly homologous variants.

TCRdb analysed the 5' RACE reads with MiXCR anew, one entry per CDR3 protein. Of 700,000 to 1,000,000 distinct CDR3 sequences listed, 10% to 15% were seen once; the top ten hold around 0.51%. Their recognized antigens are unknown. The specimen was blood, either unsorted or a sorted T cell fraction (not recorded which). Receptor source: a male donor with ankylosing spondylitis.

This clonotype showed up just a few times. The chain joins TRBV7-3 to TRBJ1-1; D is possibly TRBD1 (6 bases). This CDR3 has 15 residues. Germline values: CDR1 SGHTA, CDR2 FQGTGA. Trimming pared 4 bases from V and 2 bases from J, leaving 14 bases between. Written as DNA, the CDR3 is TGTGCCAGCAGCTCCCTTACAGGGATAAACACTGAAGCTTTCTTT. Its translation is CASSSLTGINTEAFF.

This clonotype was found a few times. The rearrangement links TRBV11-2 to TRBJ1-4; D is undetermined. The CDR3 totals 12 residues. The germline gives CDR1 SGHAT, CDR2 FQNNGV. The germline V and J ends were trimmed by 5 bases and 10 bases, with 11 bases remaining between them. In DNA, the CDR3 is TGTGCCAGCAGCCTGAGACGGGGAAAACTGTTTTTT. Translated: CASSLRRGKLFF. The variable domain in full, with the rest retrieved from reference TRBV11-2 and TRBJ1-4, is EAGVAQSPRYKIIEKRQSVAFWCNPISGHATLYWYQQILGQGPKLLIQFQNNGVVDDSQLPKDRFSAERLKGVDSTLKIQPAKLEDSAVYLCASSLRRGKLFFGSGTQLSVL.

This clonotype was seen only a few times. This chain joins TRBV9 and TRBJ2-1, with D possibly matching TRBD2 (6 bases). In germline, CDR1 is SGDLS, CDR2 YYNGEE. V dropped 4 bases and J dropped 4 bases, with 24 bases sitting between them. The CDR3 is made up of 18 amino acids. CDR3 in amino acids: CASSINPSGQGGYNEQFF. For the CDR3, the DNA is TGTGCCAGCAGCATAAACCCCTCGGGGCAGGGAGGATACAATGAGCAGTTCTTC. Filled out from reference TRBV9 and TRBJ2-1, the complete variable domain reads DSGVTQTPKHLITATGQRVTLRCSPRSGDLSVYWYQQSLDQGLQFLIQYYNGEERAKGNILERFSAQQFPDLHSELNLSSLELGDSALYFCASSINPSGQGGYNEQFFGPGTRLTVL.

This clonotype showed up just a few times. This chain joins TRBV5-5 and TRBJ1-6; no firm D call. V shed 1 base and J shed 9 bases, with 14 bases lying between them. This CDR3 comprises 15 residues. The germline V gene encodes CDR1 SGHKS and CDR2 YYEKEE (reference sequence). CDR3 DNA sequence: TGTGCCAGCAGCTTGTGGCCCGCAGGAGGTTCACCCCTCCACTTT. Residues: CASSLWPAGGSPLHF.

This clonotype was observed a few times. The gene calls are TRBV7-9 and TRBJ1-1; 9 nucleotides line up with TRBD1. V shed 5 bases, J shed 6 bases, and the junction held 4 bases outside the gene matches. This CDR3 has 13 residues. The germline gives CDR1 SEHNR, CDR2 FQNEAQ (reference sequence). The CDR3 DNA reads as TGTGCCAGCAGCCAAGGGACAGGGTCTGAAGCTTTCTTT. This sequence encodes CASSQGTGSEAFF.

There are many counts of this clonotype. V gene TRBV6-2 or TRBV6-3 combines with J gene TRBJ2-2, with 8 bases that match TRBD1. From germline, CDR1 is MNHEY and CDR2 SVGEGT. V dropped 0 bases and J dropped 3; count of bases not matched to a gene: 9. This CDR3 has 18 residues. The CDR3 DNA is TGTGCCAGCAGTTACTCTCGCGGGGACAGGCGTTACACCGGGGAGCTGTTTTTT. Protein sequence: CASSYSRGDRRYTGELFF.

The chain links TRBV10-3 to TRBJ1-6; 12 bases fit TRBD1. Looked up from germline, CDR1 is ENHRY and CDR2 is SYGVKD. The CDR3 consists of 16 residues. Trimming at V came to 7 bases and at J to 7 bases, leaving 8 bases not matched to a gene. CDR3 nucleotide sequence: TGTGCCATCAATTCGGGACAGGGGGCAAAGAATTCACCCCTCCACTTT. Protein product: CAINSGQGAKNSPLHF.

The CDR3, as DNA: TGCAGTGCTAGGCCCGGGACTAGCTTGGATACGCAGTATTTT. This sequence encodes CSARPGTSLDTQYF. V is TRBV20-1 and J is TRBJ2-3, with 9 bases matching TRBD2. This CDR3 comprises 14 residues. V was pared by 3 bases and J by 6 bases, with 7 bases of the junction left unmatched. Germline-derived CDR1 and CDR2 are DFQATT and SNEGSKA (reference sequence).

At least ten counts were recorded for this clonotype. The chain links TRBV6-1 to TRBJ2-7; a possible D gene is TRBD2 (7 bases). The CDR3 runs to 15 residues. CDR1 MNHNS and CDR2 SASEGT come from the germline V gene. Trimming stripped 5 bases from V and 2 bases from J, with 16 bases between. CDR3 DNA sequence: TGTGCCAGCAGTAGGGGGGGTGTGAGCACCTACGAGCAGTACTTC. Amino acid sequence: CASSRGGVSTYEQYF.

This clonotype appeared a few times. The gene calls are TRBV7-2 and TRBJ2-7; D remains ambiguous. The germline V gene encodes CDR1 SGHTA and CDR2 FQGNSA. This CDR3 comprises 14 residues. With 3 bases removed from V and 0 bases from J, the gap between germline ends came to 9 bases. The chain's CDR3 is CASSLEALSYEQYF. DNA of the CDR3: TGTGCCAGCAGCTTGGAAGCCCTCTCCTACGAGCAGTACTTC.

This clonotype was observed many times. Germline is not matched at one junction end, which may reflect a read error. This chain links TRBV29-1 with TRBJ1-1; D not certain. Germline V gives CDR1 SQVTM, CDR2 ANQGSEA. This CDR3 is built from 10 residues. Here the CDR3 reads CSVAHTEAFF. The CDR3 region has the DNA TGCAGCGTTGCACACACAGAAGCTTTCTTT.

This clonotype turned up a few times. CDR3 sequence: CSARSANTGELFF. Written as DNA, the CDR3 is TGCAGTGCTAGATCAGCGAACACCGGGGAGCTGTTTTTT. V is TRBV20-1 and J is TRBJ2-2, with D unclear. Germline CDR1 DFQATT, CDR2 SNEGSKA (reference sequence). This CDR3 spans 13 amino acids. Trimming shortened V by 2 bases and J by 0 bases, and 4 bases separated the two germline ends.

The rearrangement links TRBV7-9 to TRBJ1-1; D might be TRBD1 (6 bases). V lost 4 bases and J lost 7, with 13 bases in between. The CDR3 sequence is 13 residues long. The germline gives CDR1 SEHNR, CDR2 FQNEAQ (reference sequence). The CDR3 region is CASSWVRRGEAFF. Here the CDR3 DNA reads TGTGCCAGCAGCTGGGTCCGCAGGGGTGAAGCTTTCTTT.

This clonotype occurred a few times. This chain joins TRBV24-1 and TRBJ2-1; TRBD2 might be the D (5 bases). The CDR3 length is 12 residues. Trimming shortened V by 4 bases and J by 5 bases, and 5 bases separated the two germline ends. Looked up from germline, CDR1 is KGHDR and CDR2 is SFDVKD. CDR3 region: CATSERDNEQFF. CDR3 coding DNA: TGTGCCACCAGTGAGAGGGACAATGAGCAGTTCTTC.

V gene TRBV4-2 combines with J gene TRBJ2-5, with 10 bases that match TRBD2. CDR3 length: 17 amino acids. Germline CDR1 is LGHNA and CDR2 is YNFKEQ. V lost 4 bases to trimming and J lost 2 bases; unmatched junction nucleotides: 10. CDR3 in DNA: TGTGCCAGCAGCCGCGGACTAGCGGTCCCGTCGCAAGAGACCCAGTACTTC. It yields the protein CASSRGLAVPSQETQYF.

This clonotype appeared many times. The chain couples TRBV20-1 to TRBJ1-5; 8 bases agree with TRBD1. CDR1 is DFQATT, CDR2 SNEGSKA, per germline (reference sequence). This CDR3 is 16 amino acids long. J lost 3 bases, V lost 2 bases, and 9 bases had no gene match. The CDR3 DNA is TGCAGTGCTAGACGCAGGGGGCGCGGATTCAATCAGCCCCAGCATTTT. Its translation is CSARRRGRGFNQPQHF.

The chain employs TRBV20-1 and TRBJ2-7; D remains unclear. V dropped 1 base and J dropped 7 bases, with 11 bases sitting between them. Germline V gene data show CDR1 as DFQATT and CDR2 as SNEGSKA (reference sequence). This CDR3 comprises 12 residues. The CDR3 spells CSARGGVLEQYF. DNA for the CDR3: TGCAGTGCTAGAGGGGGTGTCCTAGAGCAGTACTTC.

The chain joins TRBV7-2 to TRBJ1-2, with D perhaps matching TRBD1 (5 bases). Trimming pared 1 base from V and 3 bases from J, leaving 9 bases between. Germline V lookup: CDR1 SGHTA, CDR2 FQGNSA. The CDR3 length is 14 residues. DNA for the CDR3: TGTGCCAGCAGCTTAGATTGGGACGACTATGGCTACACCTTC. Its protein is CASSLDWDDYGYTF.

The rearrangement joins TRBV7-2 to TRBJ2-6, with 7 bases matching TRBD1. Germline CDR1 is SGHTA and CDR2 is FQGNSA. Germline trimming cut 5 bases from V and 2 bases from J; bases unmatched to any gene: 6. CDR3 size: 16 residues. The CDR3 coding sequence is TGTGCCAGCAGCGAGACAGGGACGGCTGGGGCCAACGTCCTGACTTTC. The encoded protein is CASSETGTAGANVLTF.

This clonotype was picked up many times. The chain joins TRBV20-1 to TRBJ2-2; perhaps TRBD2 as D (5 bases). The CDR3 spans 14 residues. Trimming removed 5 bases at V and 3 bases at J, with 13 bases between. Germline lookup yields CDR1 DFQATT and CDR2 SNEGSKA (reference sequence). The CDR3 spells CSALGVRHTGELFF. Written as DNA, the CDR3 is TGCAGTGCTTTGGGAGTAAGGCACACCGGGGAGCTGTTTTTT.